These T cell receptor beta chains were read from a single sample in a study of CD8+CD57+ T cells in acquired aplastic anemia. TCRdb reanalysed the reads using MiXCR and keeps one entry per CDR3 protein. Of about 160,000 distinct CDR3 sequences in the sample, around 43% were seen once. Specimen: sorted CD4+, CD8+, or CD8+CD57+ T cells (not recorded which) from PBMCs. All receptors come from a human donor with aplastic anemia. Each CDR3 is given with its conserved first and last residue. The order of the fields is V gene, J gene, D gene, CDR3 length, clone size, CDR3 protein, CDR3 DNA. A D gene is named only where the DNA matches it firmly. Clone size, where shown, is once, few, many, or a class for clones that have expanded.

TRBV29-1	TRBJ2-1	.	12	few	CSVQTTGNEQFF	TGCAGCGTTCAAACGACGGGCAATGAGCAGTTCTTC
TRBV5-5	TRBJ1-2	.	15	many	CASSPPAGLTSGYTF	TGTGCCAGCAGCCCGCCGGCGGGACTTACGAGTGGCTACACCTTC
TRBV2	TRBJ2-3	TRBD2	14	many	CASTGTSSADTQYF	TGTGCCAGCACCGGGACTAGCAGCGCAGATACGCAGTATTTT
TRBV20-1	TRBJ1-3	.	13	many	CSARAISGNTIYF	TGCAGTGCTAGAGCTATCTCTGGAAACACCATATATTTT
TRBV27	TRBJ1-1	TRBD1	15	few	CASSPSWTGFTEAFF	TGTGCCAGCAGTCCCTCCTGGACAGGGTTCACTGAAGCTTTCTTT
TRBV18	TRBJ2-5	.	13	many	CASSPPGEETQYF	TGTGCCAGCTCACCACCAGGGGAAGAGACCCAGTACTTC
TRBV20-1	TRBJ1-1	.	11	.	CSARGNTEAFF	TGCAGTGCTAGAGGTAACACTGAAGCTTTCTTT
TRBV2	TRBJ2-5	TRBD2	15	many	CASSLPSGGQETQYF	TGTGCCAGCAGCCTCCCGAGCGGGGGACAAGAGACCCAGTACTTC
TRBV24-1	TRBJ2-3	TRBD1	17	.	CATSASGGQGVTDTRYF	TGTGCCACCAGTGCATCGGGCGGACAGGGCGTCACAGATACGCGGTATTTT
TRBV19	TRBJ1-5	.	16	many	CVSSMGTGKSSQPQHF	TGTGTCAGTAGTATGGGTACAGGGAAATCGAGTCAGCCCCAGCATTTT
TRBV9	TRBJ2-7	.	14	.	CASSASDKAYEQYF	TGTGCCAGCAGCGCAAGCGACAAGGCCTACGAGCAGTACTTC
TRBV19	TRBJ1-2	TRBD1	14	.	CASRPGGADYGYTF	TGTGCCAGCAGGCCAGGGGGCGCGGACTATGGCTACACCTTC
TRBV6-2/TRBV6-3	TRBJ2-5	.	13	many	CASSREGKETQYF	TGTGCCAGCAGTAGAGAGGGAAAAGAGACCCAGTACTTC
TRBV19	TRBJ1-2	TRBD1	14	.	CASRNRGSNYGYTF	TGTGCCAGTAGAAACAGGGGGAGCAACTATGGCTACACCTTC
TRBV20-1	TRBJ1-4	TRBD1	12	many	CSGQGADEKLFF	TGCAGTGGACAGGGGGCTGATGAAAAACTGTTTTTT
TRBV20-1	TRBJ2-5	TRBD2	15	many	CSVLSGRLYQETQYF	TGCAGTGTTCTTAGCGGGAGGCTGTACCAAGAGACCCAGTACTTC
TRBV10-3	TRBJ2-2	.	13	once	CAISGARAGELFF	TGTGCCATTTCAGGGGCGAGGGCCGGGGAGCTGTTTTTT
TRBV15	TRBJ1-5	.	15	.	CATSTPPFSNQPQHF	TGTGCCACCAGCACCCCCCCATTCAGCAATCAGCCCCAGCATTTT
TRBV20-1	TRBJ1-2	.	13	few	CSASDSINYGYTF	TGCAGTGCTTCGGACAGCATTAACTATGGCTACACCTTC
TRBV25-1	TRBJ1-1	.	15	.	CASSESGSVNTEAFF	TGTGCCAGCAGTGAATCGGGCTCAGTAAACACTGAAGCTTTCTTT
TRBV7-6	TRBJ2-1	TRBD2	13	.	CASSLQRGNEQFF	TGTGCCAGCAGCTTACAGCGGGGTAATGAGCAGTTCTTC
TRBV19	TRBJ1-3	.	15	many	CASSIRGAAGNTIYF	TGTGCCAGTAGTATAAGAGGGGCGGCTGGAAACACCATATATTTT
TRBV5-1	TRBJ2-5	.	14	many	CASSNTGSRETQYF	TGCGCCAGCAGCAACACAGGGAGCCGAGAGACCCAGTACTTC
TRBV20-1	TRBJ1-1	.	14	.	CSASTRQQNTEAFF	TGCAGTGCTTCTACAAGACAGCAAAACACTGAAGCTTTCTTT
TRBV20-1	TRBJ2-7	.	13	.	CSARDGLTYEQYF	TGCAGTGCTAGAGATGGACTCACCTACGAGCAGTACTTC
TRBV7-2	TRBJ2-7	TRBD1	14	many	CASAIEGQSYEQYF	TGTGCCAGCGCGATAGAGGGACAGTCCTACGAGCAGTACTTC
TRBV7-2	TRBJ2-1	.	13	many	CASSREGGNEQFF	TGTGCCAGCAGCAGAGAAGGGGGCAATGAGCAGTTCTTC
TRBV24-1	TRBJ2-1	TRBD2	17	many	CATSDLRTSGSSDEQFF	TGTGCCACCAGTGATTTGAGGACTAGCGGGAGTAGCGATGAGCAGTTCTTC
TRBV29-1	TRBJ2-7	TRBD1	14	.	CSVSGGQFSYEQYF	TGCAGCGTGTCTGGGGGACAGTTCTCCTACGAGCAGTACTTC
TRBV5-1	TRBJ1-6	TRBD1	14	once	CASSPRDRGSPLHF	TGCGCCAGCAGCCCTCGGGACAGGGGTTCACCCCTCCACTTT
TRBV6-1	TRBJ1-1	.	14	many	CASSEQGGSTEAFF	TGTGCCAGCAGCGAACAGGGTGGAAGCACTGAAGCTTTCTTT
TRBV29-1	TRBJ1-1	.	12	.	CSVVHGPAEAFF	TGCAGCGTCGTGCATGGCCCCGCTGAAGCTTTCTTT
TRBV10-3	TRBJ2-3	.	14	.	CAIREGTSTDTQYF	TGTGCCATCAGGGAAGGGACTAGCACAGATACGCAGTATTTT
TRBV2	TRBJ2-7	TRBD2	15	.	CASSRAGQLSYEQYF	TGTGCCAGCAGTAGAGCGGGGCAGCTCTCCTACGAGCAGTATTTC
TRBV2	TRBJ1-6	TRBD1	15	.	CTSSERGHEGSPLHF	TGCACCAGCAGTGAGAGGGGGCACGAGGGTTCACCCCTCCACTTT
TRBV19	TRBJ2-7	TRBD1	15	.	CASSRSGTGDYEQYF	TGTGCCAGTAGTAGGTCCGGGACAGGGGACTACGAGCAGTACTTC
TRBV12-3/TRBV12-4	TRBJ1-1	.	12	many	CASSFPGAEAFF	TGTGCCAGCAGTTTCCCAGGGGCTGAAGCTTTCTTT
TRBV12-3/TRBV12-4	TRBJ2-2	.	15	.	CASSLGDSWSDELFF	TGTGCCAGCAGTTTAGGGGACTCCTGGAGCGACGAGCTGTTTTTT
TRBV10-3	TRBJ2-7	TRBD1	14	.	CAANPRDRGHEQYF	TGTGCCGCCAACCCCCGGGACAGGGGCCACGAGCAGTACTTC
TRBV6-2/TRBV6-3	TRBJ1-6	TRBD1	14	many	CASSRTGGEPPLHF	TGTGCCAGCAGTAGGACAGGGGGAGAACCACCCCTCCACTTT
TRBV19	TRBJ1-2	.	14	.	CASSLIEGLYGYTF	TGTGCCAGTAGCCTCATTGAGGGCCTCTATGGCTACACCTTC
TRBV20-1	TRBJ2-7	.	14	.	CSALGQGQSYEQYF	TGCAGTGCTCTGGGGCAGGGGCAGTCCTACGAGCAGTACTTC
TRBV5-8	TRBJ2-7	.	13	.	CASSLTNRAEQYF	TGTGCCAGCAGCTTGACGAACAGGGCCGAGCAGTACTTC
TRBV20-1	TRBJ2-3	TRBD2	16	.	CSASVLAGGGTDTQYF	TGCAGTGCTAGCGTCTTAGCGGGAGGTGGGACAGATACGCAGTATTTT
TRBV9	TRBJ2-7	TRBD1	14	many	CASSSGQASYEQYF	TGTGCCAGCAGCTCCGGACAGGCGAGCTACGAGCAGTACTTC
TRBV7-6	TRBJ1-5	.	13	few	CASTRGDNQPQHF	TGTGCCAGCACCCGGGGGGACAATCAGCCCCAGCATTTT
TRBV10-3	TRBJ1-1	TRBD1	14	once	CAIKPGGARTEAFF	TGTGCCATCAAGCCAGGGGGCGCACGGACTGAAGCTTTCTTT
TRBV7-8	TRBJ1-2	TRBD1	13	.	CASSFRDSDGYTF	TGTGCCAGCAGCTTTCGGGACAGCGATGGCTACACCTTC
TRBV25-1	TRBJ2-7	TRBD1	20	once	CASSEARTGGAPPCSYEQYF	TGTGCCAGCAGTGAGGCCCGGACAGGGGGTGCACCTCCGTGCTCCTACGAGCAGTACTTC
TRBV11-2	TRBJ1-1	TRBD1	16	.	CASSLSNRQGNTEAFF	TGTGCCAGCAGCCTGTCAAATAGACAGGGGAACACTGAAGCTTTCTTT
TRBV7-9	TRBJ1-2	.	15	many	CASSFWGRGSDGYTF	TGTGCCAGCAGCTTTTGGGGCAGGGGCTCGGATGGCTACACCTTC
TRBV20-1	TRBJ2-7	TRBD1	13	.	CSASRDRGREQYF	TGCAGTGCTAGCAGGGACAGGGGGCGCGAGCAGTACTTC
TRBV12-3/TRBV12-4	TRBJ1-1	.	12	many	CASSPQRGLAFF	TGTGCCAGCAGTCCGCAGAGGGGCCTGGCTTTCTTT
TRBV7-2	TRBJ2-7	.	14	.	CASSPQTGSSEQYF	TGTGCCAGCAGCCCGCAAACAGGGTCCTCCGAGCAGTACTTC